This TCR beta chain is drawn from a study of spatial heterogeneity in lung cancer. TCRdb fed the 5' RACE reads into MiXCR, producing one record per CDR3 protein. The sample has 25,000 to 30,000 distinct CDR3 sequences, about 6% seen once. Described time point: blood at routine non-recurrence follow-up after resection. Unsorted tumor, nontumor lung tissue or cryopreserved PBMC supplied the whole RNA. V lost 0 bases, J lost 2 bases, and 11 bases lay in between. The CDR3 is made up of 15 amino acids. Germline V CDR1 and CDR2: DFQATT, SNEGSKA (reference sequence). Study-level points and caveats: Ubiquitous expanded tumor TCRs were seen in blood more at resection than at follow-up.

The table lists this clonotype with many counts. Its matching antigen is unknown. The origin of this receptor is a male donor with early-stage non-small cell lung cancer. The V and J genes are TRBV20-1 and TRBJ2-1; the D gene is possibly TRBD2 (6 bases). The material was PBMCs, obtained at follow-up. The CDR3 DNA follows: TGCAGTGCTAGAGATGGTAGCGGTACCTACAATGAGCAGTTCTTC. Translation: CSARDGSGTYNEQFF.